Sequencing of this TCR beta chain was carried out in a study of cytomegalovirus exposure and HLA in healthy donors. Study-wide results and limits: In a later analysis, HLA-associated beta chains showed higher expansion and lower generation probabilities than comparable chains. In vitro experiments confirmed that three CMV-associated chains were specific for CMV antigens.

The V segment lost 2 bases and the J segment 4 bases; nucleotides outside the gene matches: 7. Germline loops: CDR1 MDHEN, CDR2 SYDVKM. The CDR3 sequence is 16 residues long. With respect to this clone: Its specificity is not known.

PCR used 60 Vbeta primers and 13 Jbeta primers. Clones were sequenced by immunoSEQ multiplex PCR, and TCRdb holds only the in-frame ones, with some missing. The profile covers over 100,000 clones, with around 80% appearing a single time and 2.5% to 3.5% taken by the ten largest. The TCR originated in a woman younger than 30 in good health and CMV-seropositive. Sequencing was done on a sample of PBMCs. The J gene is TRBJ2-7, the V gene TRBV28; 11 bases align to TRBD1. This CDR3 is CASSLVTGQGVYEQYF. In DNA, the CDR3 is TGTGCCAGCAGTTTAGTTACGGGACAGGGGGTGTACGAGCAGTACTTC.